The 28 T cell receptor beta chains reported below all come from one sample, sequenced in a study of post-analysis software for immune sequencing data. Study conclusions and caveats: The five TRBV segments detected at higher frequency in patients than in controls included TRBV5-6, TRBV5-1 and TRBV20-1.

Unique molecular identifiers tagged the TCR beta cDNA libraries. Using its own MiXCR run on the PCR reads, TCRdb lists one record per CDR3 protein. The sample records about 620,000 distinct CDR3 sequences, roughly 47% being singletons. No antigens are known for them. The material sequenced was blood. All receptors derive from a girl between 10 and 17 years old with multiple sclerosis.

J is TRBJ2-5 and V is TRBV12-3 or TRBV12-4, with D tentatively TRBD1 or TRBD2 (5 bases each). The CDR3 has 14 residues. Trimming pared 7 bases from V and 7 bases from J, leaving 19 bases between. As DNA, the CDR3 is TGTGCCAGCATGAAGAGGGGCGTTGGCGGGACCCAGTACTTC. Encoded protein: CASMKRGVGGTQYF.

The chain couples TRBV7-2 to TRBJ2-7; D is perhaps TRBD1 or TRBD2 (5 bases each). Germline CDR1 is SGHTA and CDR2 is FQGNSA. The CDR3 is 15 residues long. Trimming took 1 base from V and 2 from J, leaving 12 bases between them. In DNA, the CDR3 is TGTGCCAGCAGCTTAGGAGGGGTGGTACCCTACGAGCAGTACTTC. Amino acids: CASSLGGVVPYEQYF.

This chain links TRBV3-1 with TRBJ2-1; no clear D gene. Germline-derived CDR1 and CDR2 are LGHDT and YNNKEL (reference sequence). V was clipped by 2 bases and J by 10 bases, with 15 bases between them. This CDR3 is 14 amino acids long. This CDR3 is CASSQPMNRGEQFF. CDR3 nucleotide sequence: TGTGCCAGCAGCCAACCAATGAACCGTGGGGAGCAGTTCTTC.

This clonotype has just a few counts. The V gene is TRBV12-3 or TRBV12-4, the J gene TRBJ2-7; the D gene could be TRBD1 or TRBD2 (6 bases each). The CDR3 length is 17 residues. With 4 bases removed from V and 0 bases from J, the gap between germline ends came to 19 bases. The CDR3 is CASSSRKGGLSSYEQYF. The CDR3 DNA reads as TGTGCCAGCAGTTCCCGTAAGGGGGGCCTCAGCTCCTACGAGCAGTACTTC.

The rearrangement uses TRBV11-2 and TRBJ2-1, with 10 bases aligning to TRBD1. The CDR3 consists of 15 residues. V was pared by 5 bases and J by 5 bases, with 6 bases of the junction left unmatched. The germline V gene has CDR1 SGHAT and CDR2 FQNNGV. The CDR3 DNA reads TGTGCCAGCAGCCGGGACAGGGGAGGAAACAATGAGCAGTTCTTC. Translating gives CASSRDRGGNNEQFF.

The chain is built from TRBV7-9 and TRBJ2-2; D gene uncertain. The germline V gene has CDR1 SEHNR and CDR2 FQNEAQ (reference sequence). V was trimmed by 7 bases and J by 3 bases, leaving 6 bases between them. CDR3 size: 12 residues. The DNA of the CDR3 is TGTGCCAGCACATTAGACACCGGGGAGCTGTTTTTT. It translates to CASTLDTGELFF.

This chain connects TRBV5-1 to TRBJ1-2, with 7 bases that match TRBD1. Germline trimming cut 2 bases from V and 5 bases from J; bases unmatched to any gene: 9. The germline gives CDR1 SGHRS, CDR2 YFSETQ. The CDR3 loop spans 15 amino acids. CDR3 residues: CASSFVGTEEYGYTF. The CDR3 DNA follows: TGCGCCAGCAGCTTTGTCGGGACAGAGGAATATGGCTACACCTTC.

The CDR3 DNA reads TGTGCCAGCAGCAAACCGGCGGACGGAAGCTCCTACGAGCAGTACTTC. As protein: CASSKPADGSSYEQYF. The genes are TRBV21-1 and TRBJ2-5. The J call is uncertain, as TRBJ2-7 better fits the DNA end. TRBV21-1 is deemed a pseudogene. This CDR3 has 16 residues.

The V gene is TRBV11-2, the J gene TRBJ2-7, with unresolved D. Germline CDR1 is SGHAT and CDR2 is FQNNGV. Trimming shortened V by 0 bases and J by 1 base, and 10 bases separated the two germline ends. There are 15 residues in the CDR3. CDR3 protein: CASSLDLTASYEQYF. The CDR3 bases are TGTGCCAGCAGCTTAGATCTTACGGCATCCTACGAGCAGTACTTC.

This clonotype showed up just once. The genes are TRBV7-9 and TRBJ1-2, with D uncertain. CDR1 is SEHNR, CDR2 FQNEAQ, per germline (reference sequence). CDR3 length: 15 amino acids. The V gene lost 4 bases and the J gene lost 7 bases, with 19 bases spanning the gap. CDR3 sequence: CASSSRAGGEVGYTF. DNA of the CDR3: TGTGCCAGCAGCTCCCGTGCGGGTGGCGAAGTTGGCTACACCTTC.

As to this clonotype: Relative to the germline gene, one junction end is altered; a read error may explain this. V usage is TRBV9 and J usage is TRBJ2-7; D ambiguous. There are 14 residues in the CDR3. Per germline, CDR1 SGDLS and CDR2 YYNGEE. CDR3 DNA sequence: TGTGCCGGCAGCCCTCGGACGAGCTCCTACGAGCAGTACTTC. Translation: CAGSPRTSSYEQYF. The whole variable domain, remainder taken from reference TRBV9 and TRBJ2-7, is DSGVTQTPKHLITATGQRVTLRCSPRSGDLSVYWYQQSLDQGLQFLIQYYNGEERAKGNILERFSAQQFPDLHSELNLSSLELGDSALYFCAGSPRTSSYEQYFGPGTRLTVT.

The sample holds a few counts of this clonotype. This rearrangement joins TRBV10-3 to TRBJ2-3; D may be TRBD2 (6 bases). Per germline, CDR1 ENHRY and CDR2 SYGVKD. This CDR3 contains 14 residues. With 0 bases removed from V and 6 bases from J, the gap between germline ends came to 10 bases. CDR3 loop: CAISESSSVDTQYF. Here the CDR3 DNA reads TGTGCCATCAGTGAGTCGTCTAGCGTCGATACGCAGTATTTT.

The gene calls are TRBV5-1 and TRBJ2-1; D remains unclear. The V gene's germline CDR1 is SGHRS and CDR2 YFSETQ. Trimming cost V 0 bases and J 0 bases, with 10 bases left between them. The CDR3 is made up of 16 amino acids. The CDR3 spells CASSLGALSSYNEQFF. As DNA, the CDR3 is TGCGCCAGCAGCTTGGGGGCTCTGAGCTCCTACAATGAGCAGTTCTTC.

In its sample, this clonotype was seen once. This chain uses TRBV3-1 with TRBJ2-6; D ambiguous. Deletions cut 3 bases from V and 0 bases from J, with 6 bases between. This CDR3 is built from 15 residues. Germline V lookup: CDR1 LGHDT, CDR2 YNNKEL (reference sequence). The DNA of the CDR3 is TGTGCCAGCAGCCATAGCCGCTCTGGGGCCAACGTCCTGACTTTC. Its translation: CASSHSRSGANVLTF.

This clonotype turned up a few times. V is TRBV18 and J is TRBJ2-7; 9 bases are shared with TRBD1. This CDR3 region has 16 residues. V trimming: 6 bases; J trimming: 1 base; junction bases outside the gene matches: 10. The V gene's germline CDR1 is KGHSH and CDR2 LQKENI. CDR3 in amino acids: CASSTNRGLVSYEQYF. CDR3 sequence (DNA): TGTGCCAGCTCGACGAACAGGGGGCTGGTGTCCTACGAGCAGTACTTC.

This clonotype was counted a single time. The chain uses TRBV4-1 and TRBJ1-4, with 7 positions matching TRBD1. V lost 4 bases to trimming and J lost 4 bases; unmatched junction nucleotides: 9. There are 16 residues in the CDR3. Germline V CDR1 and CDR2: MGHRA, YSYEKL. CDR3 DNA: TGCGCCAGCAGCCCCCCAGGAGACAGGGATAATGAAAAACTGTTTTTT. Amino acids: CASSPPGDRDNEKLFF.

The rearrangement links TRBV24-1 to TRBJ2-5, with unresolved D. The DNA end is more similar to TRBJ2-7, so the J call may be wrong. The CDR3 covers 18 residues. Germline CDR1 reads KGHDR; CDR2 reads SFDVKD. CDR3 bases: TGTGCCACCAGTGATTTGCAAGTCAGCCTAATCCTCCTCTGCGAGCAGTACTTC. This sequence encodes CATSDLQVSLILLCEQYF.

The CDR3 is CASSPGQESYEQYF. In DNA, the CDR3 is TGTGCCAGCAGCCCCGGACAGGAATCCTACGAGCAGTACTTC. The chain carries TRBV7-2 and TRBJ2-7, with 7 bases that match TRBD1. Losses at the gene ends were 5 bases for V and 1 base for J; bases not matched to a gene: 5. The CDR3 sequence is 14 residues long. Per germline, CDR1 SGHTA and CDR2 FQGNSA.

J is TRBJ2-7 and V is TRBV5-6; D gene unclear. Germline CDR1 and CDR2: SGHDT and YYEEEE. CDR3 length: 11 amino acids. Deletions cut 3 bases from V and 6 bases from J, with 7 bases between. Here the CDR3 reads CASSSLSEQYF. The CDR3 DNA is TGTGCCAGCAGCTCCCTTTCCGAGCAGTACTTC.

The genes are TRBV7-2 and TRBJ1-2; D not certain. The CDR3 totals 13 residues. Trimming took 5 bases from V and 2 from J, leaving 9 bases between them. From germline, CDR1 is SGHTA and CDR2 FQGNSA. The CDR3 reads CASSPSGNYGYTF. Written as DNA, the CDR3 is TGTGCCAGCAGCCCGTCGGGGAACTATGGCTACACCTTC. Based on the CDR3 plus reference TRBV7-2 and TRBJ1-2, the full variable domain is GAGVSQSPSNKVTEKGKDVELRCDPISGHTALYWYRQSLGQGLEFLIYFQGNSAPDKSGLPSDRFSAERTGGSVSTLTIQRTQQEDSAVYLCASSPSGNYGYTFGSGTRLTVV.

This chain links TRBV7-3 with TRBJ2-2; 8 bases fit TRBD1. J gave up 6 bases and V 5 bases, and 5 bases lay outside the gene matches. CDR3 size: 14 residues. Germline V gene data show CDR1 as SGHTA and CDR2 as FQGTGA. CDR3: CASSPDRVAGELFF. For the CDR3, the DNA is TGTGCCAGCAGCCCGGACAGGGTTGCCGGGGAGCTGTTTTTT.

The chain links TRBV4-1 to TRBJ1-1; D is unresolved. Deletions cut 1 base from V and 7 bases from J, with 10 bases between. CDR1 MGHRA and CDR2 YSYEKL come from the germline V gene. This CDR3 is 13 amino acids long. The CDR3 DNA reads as TGCGCCAGCAGCCAAGTAGTAGGGTTTGAAGCTTTCTTT. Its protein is CASSQVVGFEAFF.

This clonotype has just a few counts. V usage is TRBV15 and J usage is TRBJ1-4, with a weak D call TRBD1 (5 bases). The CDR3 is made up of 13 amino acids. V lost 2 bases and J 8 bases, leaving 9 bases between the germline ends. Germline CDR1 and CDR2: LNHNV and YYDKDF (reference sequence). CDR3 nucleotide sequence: TGTGCCACCAGCAGACAGGGTAAAGAAAAACTGTTTTTT. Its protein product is CATSRQGKEKLFF.

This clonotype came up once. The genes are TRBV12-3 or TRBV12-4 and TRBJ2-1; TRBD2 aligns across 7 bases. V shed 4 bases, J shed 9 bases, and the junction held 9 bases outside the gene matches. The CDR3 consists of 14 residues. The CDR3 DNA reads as TGTGCCAGCAGTTGGGGCTCCAGGGAGGGTGAGCAGTTCTTC. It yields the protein CASSWGSREGEQFF.

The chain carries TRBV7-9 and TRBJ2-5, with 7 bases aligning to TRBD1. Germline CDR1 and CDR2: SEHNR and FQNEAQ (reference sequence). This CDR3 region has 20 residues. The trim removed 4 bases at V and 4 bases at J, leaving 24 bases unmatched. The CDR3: CASSSPRTGVIRVVGETQYF. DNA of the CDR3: TGTGCCAGCAGCTCCCCTAGGACAGGAGTAATCCGTGTGGTTGGAGAGACCCAGTACTTC.

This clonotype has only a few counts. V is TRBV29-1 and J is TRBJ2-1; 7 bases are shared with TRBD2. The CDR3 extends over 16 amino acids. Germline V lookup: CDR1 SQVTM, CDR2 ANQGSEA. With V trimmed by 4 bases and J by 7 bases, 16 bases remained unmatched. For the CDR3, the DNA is TGCAGCGTTGCCCCGGGCGGAGCGGGGAAAATGAATGAGCAGTTCTTC. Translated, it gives CSVAPGGAGKMNEQFF.

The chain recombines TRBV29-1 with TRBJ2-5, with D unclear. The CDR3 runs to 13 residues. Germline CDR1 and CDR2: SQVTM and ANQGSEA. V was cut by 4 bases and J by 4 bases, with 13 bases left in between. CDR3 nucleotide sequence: TGCAGCGTTGCACTCTACCGAGGAGAGACCCAGTACTTC. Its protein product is CSVALYRGETQYF.

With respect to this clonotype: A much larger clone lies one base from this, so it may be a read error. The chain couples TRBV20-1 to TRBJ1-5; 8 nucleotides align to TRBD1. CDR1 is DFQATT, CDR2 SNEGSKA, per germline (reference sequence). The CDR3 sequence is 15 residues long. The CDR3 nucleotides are TGCAGTGCTAGCCGGGGACAGGCACGGAATCACCCCCAGCATTTT. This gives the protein CSASRGQARNHPQHF.